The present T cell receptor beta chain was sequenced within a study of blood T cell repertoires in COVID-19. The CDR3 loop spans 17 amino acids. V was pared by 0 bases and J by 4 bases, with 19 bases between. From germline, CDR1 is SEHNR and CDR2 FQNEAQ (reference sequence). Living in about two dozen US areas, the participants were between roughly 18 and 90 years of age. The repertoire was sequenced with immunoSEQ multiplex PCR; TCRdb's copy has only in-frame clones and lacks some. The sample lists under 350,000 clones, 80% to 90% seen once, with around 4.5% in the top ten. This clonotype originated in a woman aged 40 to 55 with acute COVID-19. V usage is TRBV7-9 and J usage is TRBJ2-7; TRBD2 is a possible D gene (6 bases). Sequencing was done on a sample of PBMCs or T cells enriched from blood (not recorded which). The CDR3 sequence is CASSLAPLGTSMYEQYF. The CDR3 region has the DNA TGTGCCAGCAGCTTAGCGCCCCTGGGAACTAGCATGTACGAGCAGTACTTC.